The clone carrying this T cell receptor beta chain came up a few times. V shed 1 base and J shed 1 base, with 14 bases lying between them. The CDR3 is 16 amino acids. CDR1 and CDR2 (germline): LGHNA, YNFKEQ. The data originate from a study of blood T cell repertoires in COVID-19. Overall study: Donors in the United States, Italy and Spain gave samples during acute or convalescent COVID-19.

The table came from immunoSEQ multiplex PCR; TCRdb's copy has only in-frame clones and leaves some out. The sample lists more than 80,000 clones, 80% to 85% occurring once. What was sequenced was peripheral blood. This receptor was obtained from a woman aged 80 or older with active or convalescent COVID-19. The chain has TRBV4-2 and TRBJ2-7, with D unresolved. The CDR3 nucleotides are TGTGCCAGCAGCCAAGGGGTGGGCAGACAATCCTACGAGCAGTACTTC. Its protein is CASSQGVGRQSYEQYF.